A selection of T cell receptor beta chains follows, all from one sample in a study of blood T cell repertoires in COVID-19. Sequenced by immunoSEQ multiplex PCR; TCRdb stores in-frame clones only, minus some. This repertoire shows 25,000 to 35,000 clones, 84% found once; its top ten account for approximately 42%. Sequencing was done on a sample of peripheral blood. These receptors all come from a woman of 80 years or more with acute or convalescent COVID-19. The CDR3 runs from the conserved cysteine through the conserved F or W. D genes are given only for firm matches. Clone size is given for some rows only: seen once, a few or many times, or a class if the clone is expanded.

j_call v_call d_call clone_size cdr3_nt cdr3_aa
TRBJ2-2 TRBV2 TRBD2 once TGTGCCAGCAGACAACTAGCGGGGAACACCGGGGAGCTGTTTTTT CASRQLAGNTGELFF
TRBJ2-7 TRBV28 TRBD2 NA TGTGCCAGCAGTTCACACGAGGGACTAGCGGGAGCACAATGGCAGTACTTC CASSSHEGLAGAQWQYF
TRBJ2-5 TRBV9 NA NA TGTGCCAGCAGCGTAGTGGGCACTCCCCAAGAGACCCAGTACTTC CASSVVGTPQETQYF
TRBJ2-7 TRBV5-1 TRBD1 NA TGCGCCAGCAGCCGCACAGGGGGCGCGAGTTACGAGCAGTACTTC CASSRTGGASYEQYF
TRBJ2-5 TRBV2 TRBD1 NA TGTGCCAGCGGGAAGGACAGGGCTGGGGAGACCCAGTACTTC CASGKDRAGETQYF
TRBJ1-4 TRBV12-3/TRBV12-4 NA NA TGTGCCAGCAGTTTTAGTACTGAAAAACTGTTTTTT CASSFSTEKLFF
TRBJ1-2 TRBV6-5 NA NA TGTGCCAGCAGCTTTAACAGGGATTGGTATGGCTACACCTTC CASSFNRDWYGYTF
TRBJ1-1 TRBV4-1 TRBD1 NA TGCGCCAGCAGCCAAGGGACAGGGTACACTGAAGCTTTCTTT CASSQGTGYTEAFF
TRBJ2-7 TRBV30 NA once TGTGCCTGGATAGGTCAGGACTACGAGCAGTACTTC CAWIGQDYEQYF
TRBJ2-2 TRBV6-5 TRBD2 few TGTGCCAGCAAACCTAGCGGGTGGAACACCGGGGAGCTGTTTTTT CASKPSGWNTGELFF
TRBJ1-2 TRBV10-3 NA NA TGTGCCATCAGTGAGCAGGGGCAGCCATATGGCTACACCTTC CAISEQGQPYGYTF
TRBJ1-1 TRBV4-1 TRBD1 NA TGCGCCAGCAGCCATGCTGACAGGGAGAACACTGAAGCTTTCTTT CASSHADRENTEAFF
TRBJ2-5 TRBV7-9 TRBD1 NA TGTGCCAGCAGCAGGGGACAGCTCGGAGAGACCCAGTACTTC CASSRGQLGETQYF
TRBJ2-3 TRBV5-1 NA NA TGCGCCAGCAGCCGCGGGACCGGTACAGATACGCAGTATTTT CASSRGTGTDTQYF
TRBJ1-1 TRBV24-1 NA NA TGTGCCACCAGTGATGCCTCCTCGGGGAACACTGAAGCTTTCTTT CATSDASSGNTEAFF
TRBJ2-2 TRBV5-1 TRBD2 NA TGCGCCAGCAGCTCCGGACTAGCGGGGGGAAACACCGGGGAGCTGTTTTTT CASSSGLAGGNTGELFF
TRBJ1-5 TRBV6-2/TRBV6-3 TRBD1 few TGTGCCAGCAGTTGGACAGGGGATCAGCCCCAGCATTTT CASSWTGDQPQHF
TRBJ1-1 TRBV9 TRBD1 NA TGTGCCAGCAGCGTAGGGGCACGGGACAGCCCGGTGAACACTGAAGCTTTCTTT CASSVGARDSPVNTEAFF
TRBJ1-6 TRBV6-2/TRBV6-3 TRBD1 NA TGTGCCAGCAGCACTGGACAGGGAATAAGTTCACCCCTCCACTTT CASSTGQGISSPLHF
TRBJ1-5 TRBV5-1 TRBD1 once TGCGCCAGCAGCCCAGGACAGGGCAATCAGCCCCAGCATTTT CASSPGQGNQPQHF
TRBJ1-2 TRBV5-1 NA NA TGCGCCAGCAGTTATGACAGGCGCTATGGCTACACCTTC CASSYDRRYGYTF
TRBJ1-2 TRBV6-2/TRBV6-3 NA NA TGTGCCAGCAGTTCAGGCTATGGCTACACCTTC CASSSGYGYTF
TRBJ2-6 TRBV27 NA NA TGTGCCAGCAGGAGGGCATCTGGGGCCAACGTCCTGACTTTC CASRRASGANVLTF
TRBJ2-7 TRBV19 NA NA TGTGCCAGTAGCGTTTCCGGGACAAGCTACGAGCAGTACTTC CASSVSGTSYEQYF